This TCR beta chain was found in a study of blood T cell repertoires in COVID-19. This CDR3 region has 12 residues. CDR1 MNHEY and CDR2 SVGAGI come from the germline V gene. Trimming stripped 6 bases from V and 8 bases from J, with 13 bases between. Sequenced by immunoSEQ multiplex PCR; TCRdb stores in-frame clones only, minus some. The table shows 350,000 to 450,000 clones, with approximately 90% occurring only once. The chain joins TRBV6-5 to TRBJ1-2, with a possible D match to TRBD1 (5 bases). This TCR came from a man aged 25 to 40 who had recovered from COVID-19. The sample taken for sequencing was PBMCs or T cells enriched from blood (not recorded which). The CDR3 nucleotides read TGTGCCAGCAGCCGTGGGGAGGGGGGCTACACCTTC. Its translation is CASSRGEGGYTF.